This is a list of T cell receptor beta chains from one sample in a study of cytomegalovirus exposure and HLA in healthy donors. Using immunoSEQ multiplex PCR, the repertoire was profiled, and TCRdb retains in-frame clones only, with some absent. Among roughly 200,000 clones, roughly 90% were seen once, and the ten largest hold around 0.31%. The sequenced material came from PBMCs. The receptors shown here come from a woman in her thirties in good health and CMV-seronegative. CDR3s include the opening cysteine and the closing phenylalanine or tryptophan. The D gene is left open where the match is weak. Clone size appears in some rows only: once, few, many, or a class for an expanded clone.

.,TRBJ2-7,.,TRBV2,TGTGCCAGCGGGGGGGGCCAGTACCGCTACGAGCAGTACTTC,CASGGGQYRYEQYF
.,TRBJ2-5,.,TRBV5-1,TGCGCCAGCAGTGACGTCAGGGACCAAGAGACCCAGTACTTC,CASSDVRDQETQYF
.,TRBJ2-5,TRBD2,TRBV5-4,TGTGCCAGCAGCTCGGAGACTAGCGGGAAAGAGACCCAGTACTTC,CASSSETSGKETQYF
.,TRBJ2-5,.,TRBV6-5,TGTGCCAGCAGTTGGGGGGGCGGATTACAAGAGACCCAGTACTTC,CASSWGGGLQETQYF
.,TRBJ2-5,TRBD2,TRBV5-1,TGCGCCAGCAGCGTCAACGGACTAGCGGGGGGGCAAGAGACCCAGTACTTC,CASSVNGLAGGQETQYF
.,TRBJ2-2,.,TRBV19,TGTGCCAGTAGTAAGGCAGCGCAGGGCACCGGGGAGCTGTTTTTT,CASSKAAQGTGELFF
.,TRBJ1-2,TRBD1,TRBV2,TGTGCCAGCAGGGAACAGGGGGCCCTTTCCTATGGCTACACCTTC,CASREQGALSYGYTF
.,TRBJ2-3,TRBD1,TRBV7-8,TGTGCCAGCAGAGGACAGGGAGGTCCCGATACGCAGTATTTT,CASRGQGGPDTQYF
.,TRBJ2-5,.,TRBV11-3,TGTGCCAGCAGCCCTCCCCTGGAGGGCGAGACCCAGTACTTC,CASSPPLEGETQYF
.,TRBJ2-7,.,TRBV2,TGTGCCAGCACCACCCCGTGGGACAACTCCTACGAGCAGTACTTC,CASTTPWDNSYEQYF
.,TRBJ2-2,.,TRBV6-6,TGTGCCAGCAGTGAGCATCAGAACACCGGGGAGCTGTTTTTT,CASSEHQNTGELFF
.,TRBJ2-1,.,TRBV5-8,TGTGCCAGCAGCTTGGCCGTTCCGCCTCGGTTGGAGCAGTTCTTC,CASSLAVPPRLEQFF
.,TRBJ1-3,TRBD1,TRBV4-1,TGCGCCAGCAGCCAAATGTTCGGGACAGAGGGCACCATATATTTT,CASSQMFGTEGTIYF
.,TRBJ2-7,.,TRBV14,TGTGCCAGCAGCCCGGACAGAACGGGGTACGAGCAGTACTTC,CASSPDRTGYEQYF
.,TRBJ2-2,.,TRBV5-1,TGCGCCAGCAGCTTGGGTATTGGAGGGATGAACACCGGGGAGCTGTTTTTT,CASSLGIGGMNTGELFF
.,TRBJ2-1,TRBD2,TRBV27,TGTGCCAGCAGTTGGCGGGGGAGCTCCTACAATGAGCAGTTCTTC,CASSWRGSSYNEQFF
.,TRBJ1-1,TRBD1,TRBV11-3,TGTGCCAGCAGCCAAGGGGGCAGTCGCACTGAAGCTTTCTTT,CASSQGGSRTEAFF
once,TRBJ2-7,.,TRBV19,TGTGCCAGTAGTGAGCGACTAGAGGACGAGCAGTACTTC,CASSERLEDEQYF
.,TRBJ2-1,TRBD2,TRBV6-1,TGTGCCAGCAGTGCTCAGCTAGCGGGAGGGGTAGAGCAGTTCTTC,CASSAQLAGGVEQFF
.,TRBJ2-3,.,TRBV2,TGTGCCAGCAGCCTTAACACAGATACGCAGTATTTT,CASSLNTDTQYF
.,TRBJ2-1,.,TRBV5-1,TGCGCCAGCAGCTTCGAGGGAGGACCCTACAATGAGCAGTTCTTC,CASSFEGGPYNEQFF
.,TRBJ1-3,.,TRBV6-1,TGTGCCAGCAGTGGGTCGGGTCTCTCTGGAAACACCATATATTTT,CASSGSGLSGNTIYF
.,TRBJ2-3,.,TRBV2,TGTGCCAGCAGTGATCTAGTGTCGGCAGATACGCAGTATTTT,CASSDLVSADTQYF
.,TRBJ2-1,.,TRBV4-2,TGTGCCAGCAGCCAAGATAGCGGAACCTCCTACAATGAGCAGTTCTTC,CASSQDSGTSYNEQFF
few,TRBJ1-3,.,TRBV19,TGTGCCAGTAGTCTCGGGGGGCCTTCCGAGGCTGGAAACACCATATATTTT,CASSLGGPSEAGNTIYF
.,TRBJ1-1,TRBD1,TRBV6-1,TGTGCCAGCAGTGCGGGACAGGGGGACACTGAAGCTTTCTTT,CASSAGQGDTEAFF
.,TRBJ2-1,.,TRBV6-4,TGTGCCAGAGGACAGGGAGGGGCCAATGAGCAGTTCTTC,CARGQGGANEQFF
.,TRBJ2-1,.,TRBV7-2,TGTGCCAGCAGCTTAGTCCTAGATTCTCGGTTCTTC,CASSLVLDSRFF
.,TRBJ1-1,.,TRBV2,TGTGCCAAGTCCGGGACTTTGAACACTGAAGCTTTCTTT,CAKSGTLNTEAFF
.,TRBJ2-2,TRBD2,TRBV11-2,TGTGCCAGCAGCTTTGGGGCGGGAGTTACCGGGGAGCTGTTTTTT,CASSFGAGVTGELFF
.,TRBJ2-5,TRBD1,TRBV2,TGTGCCAGCAGTGGACAGGGGCGGAGAGAGACCCAGTACTTC,CASSGQGRRETQYF
.,TRBJ1-5,.,TRBV6-1,TGTGCCAGCAGTGAACATGGGGGCTCATATAGCAATCAGCCCCAGCATTTT,CASSEHGGSYSNQPQHF
.,TRBJ1-2,.,TRBV28,TGTGCCAGCAGCCCCCCCGCGGTCTATGGCTACACCTTC,CASSPPAVYGYTF
.,TRBJ1-2,TRBD1,TRBV4-2,TGTGCCAGCAGCCAAGAAGGGGGCGCGTGGGGCTACACCTTC,CASSQEGGAWGYTF
.,TRBJ2-2,.,TRBV7-6,TGTGCCACCTCCCTAGTGGCACAGAACACCGGGGAGCTGTTTTTT,CATSLVAQNTGELFF
.,TRBJ2-2,TRBD2,TRBV7-3,TGTGCCAGCAGCTTGGGCGGGGGGGCTAACACCGGGGAGCTGTTTTTT,CASSLGGGANTGELFF
.,TRBJ1-2,.,TRBV28,TGTGCCAGCAGGTCTATAGGACAGTCGGATGGCTACACCTTC,CASRSIGQSDGYTF
once,TRBJ1-5,.,TRBV28,TGTGCCAGCAGTGCCCGAGTGGGGGCTTTAAGCAATCAGCCCCAGCATTTT,CASSARVGALSNQPQHF
.,TRBJ1-2,.,TRBV27,TGTGCCAGCAGTTTACAGGGCTCTATGGTTGGCTACACCTTC,CASSLQGSMVGYTF
.,TRBJ2-1,.,TRBV13,TGTGCCAGCAGCCGCGCCCCAGCGGTTTACAATGAGCAGTTCTTC,CASSRAPAVYNEQFF
.,TRBJ1-4,TRBD1,TRBV5-1,TGCGCCAGCAGCGTTGGGACAGGTGAAAAACTGTTTTTT,CASSVGTGEKLFF
.,TRBJ2-5,TRBD2,TRBV5-1,TGCGCCAGCAGCTTGCTAGCGGGAACGCAAGAGACCCAGTACTTC,CASSLLAGTQETQYF
.,TRBJ1-1,.,TRBV13,TGTGCCAGCAGCCCAGCGACAGGTCTGAACACTGAAGCTTTCTTT,CASSPATGLNTEAFF
.,TRBJ1-4,.,TRBV2,TGTGCCAGCAAAGCCATTGAAAAACTGTTTTTT,CASKAIEKLFF
.,TRBJ1-2,.,TRBV5-1,TGCGCCAGCAGCACAAGGGACTTGGGTATAGGAGGCTACACCTTC,CASSTRDLGIGGYTF
.,TRBJ2-7,.,TRBV28,TGTGCCAGCAATCGGGGGATACACGAGCAGTACTTC,CASNRGIHEQYF
.,TRBJ1-4,TRBD1,TRBV7-9,TGTGCCAGCGCCCGACAGGGCGGAGAAAAACTGTTTTTT,CASARQGGEKLFF
.,TRBJ1-2,TRBD1,TRBV19,TGTGCCAGTAGTGCCCAACAGGGGGCAAGCGGCTACACCTTC,CASSAQQGASGYTF